What follows describes a single TCR beta chain. Its antigen remains unidentified. The data are from a study of blood T cells in healthy people across ages. Broader study findings: Per-million-T-cell TCR beta diversity fell roughly linearly with age.

Then a second PCR, running roughly 7 to 11 cycles, was carried out with a sample-barcoded 5' primer and a J-beta primer mix. From the 5' RACE reads, TCRdb called clonotypes with MiXCR, one entry per CDR3 protein. The sample holds roughly 800,000 distinct CDR3 sequences, 58% seen once. The donors, aged roughly 6 to 90, were healthy Caucasians from Russia. Each donor supplied approximately 10 milliliters of peripheral blood. They isolated at least 7 million PBMCs from each sample. The sequenced sample was blood. The receptor's source is a young man in good health.

In DNA, the CDR3 is TGCAGTGCTAGTAGGAACCCGGGGCGAGATGGCACCGGGGAGCTGTTTTTT. Protein product: CSASRNPGRDGTGELFF. The rearrangement uses TRBV20-1 and TRBJ2-2; D tentatively reads TRBD1 or TRBD2 (5 bases each). V lost 3 bases and J lost 4, with 21 bases in between. In germline, CDR1 is DFQATT, CDR2 SNEGSKA (reference sequence). This CDR3 spans 17 amino acids.